This is a list of T cell receptor beta chains from one sample in a study of blood T cells in healthy people across ages. Each CDR3 protein is one row after TCRdb ran MiXCR on the 5' RACE reads. The sample holds around 990,000 distinct CDR3 sequences; 35% to 40% are singletons and the top ten take around 12%. The sample consisted of blood. The receptors were sampled from a man between 18 and 29 years old in good health. Each CDR3 is given with its conserved first and last residue. D genes are given only for firm matches. Only some rows state a clone size, as once, few, many or a class for expanded clones.

d_gene: TRBD2
j_gene: TRBJ2-3
abundance: .
v_gene: TRBV5-1
CDR3nt: TGCGCCAGCAGCTTGGCCCCCCCTACTAGCGGGGGGATCACAGATACGCAGTATTTT
CDR3aa: CASSLAPPTSGGITDTQYF

d_gene: TRBD1
j_gene: TRBJ1-2
abundance: few
v_gene: TRBV7-2
CDR3nt: TGTGCCAGCAGCGCGGGACAGCCGCTCTATGGCTACACCTTC
CDR3aa: CASSAGQPLYGYTF

d_gene: TRBD1
j_gene: TRBJ1-1
abundance: few
v_gene: TRBV5-1
CDR3nt: TGCGCCAGCAGCATCGCGGGACAGATTAACACTGAAGCTTTCTTT
CDR3aa: CASSIAGQINTEAFF

d_gene: .
j_gene: TRBJ2-1
abundance: .
v_gene: TRBV4-3
CDR3nt: TGCGCCAGCAGCCAAGATGCTCCACGGAATGAAGATGAGCAGTTCTTC
CDR3aa: CASSQDAPRNEDEQFF

d_gene: .
j_gene: TRBJ1-1
abundance: .
v_gene: TRBV25-1
CDR3nt: TGTGCCAGCAGTGTAACAGGGTCGAACACTGAAGCTTTCTTT
CDR3aa: CASSVTGSNTEAFF

d_gene: .
j_gene: TRBJ1-2
abundance: .
v_gene: TRBV12-3/TRBV12-4
CDR3nt: TGTGCCAGCAGCCGCGCGGGAATCAACTATGGCTACACCTTC
CDR3aa: CASSRAGINYGYTF

d_gene: TRBD1
j_gene: TRBJ1-6
abundance: .
v_gene: TRBV9
CDR3nt: TGTGCCAGCAGCGTGGGACAGGGGCGGTCTAATTCACCCCTCCACTTT
CDR3aa: CASSVGQGRSNSPLHF

d_gene: .
j_gene: TRBJ2-6
abundance: few
v_gene: TRBV9
CDR3nt: TGTGCCAGCAGCGTTGGACACGACTCTGGGGCCAACGTCCTGACTTTC
CDR3aa: CASSVGHDSGANVLTF

d_gene: TRBD1
j_gene: TRBJ1-3
abundance: .
v_gene: TRBV20-1
CDR3nt: TGCAGTGCTAGACGGGGGGACAGTATCTATGGCTACACCATATATTTT
CDR3aa: CSARRGDSIYGYTIYF

d_gene: .
j_gene: TRBJ2-3
abundance: .
v_gene: TRBV9
CDR3nt: TGTGCCAGCAGCGGCCTCGGGAGTACTTCCCCCACAGATACGCAGTATTTT
CDR3aa: CASSGLGSTSPTDTQYF

d_gene: TRBD1
j_gene: TRBJ1-4
abundance: .
v_gene: TRBV6-5
CDR3nt: TGTGCCAGCAGTCCGGCGGACAGGGGGCGAGTTGAAAAACTGTTTTTT
CDR3aa: CASSPADRGRVEKLFF

d_gene: TRBD2
j_gene: TRBJ2-5
abundance: .
v_gene: TRBV11-2
CDR3nt: TGTGCCAGCAGCCGTAGAGCTAGCGGGGGGATTCAAGAGACCCAGTACTTC
CDR3aa: CASSRRASGGIQETQYF

d_gene: .
j_gene: TRBJ1-1
abundance: .
v_gene: TRBV7-6
CDR3nt: TGTGCCAGCAGCTTAGCCCAAAGCCCAGGAACAGGGATGGGCACTGAAGCTTTCTTT
CDR3aa: CASSLAQSPGTGMGTEAFF

d_gene: TRBD1
j_gene: TRBJ1-2
abundance: .
v_gene: TRBV20-1
CDR3nt: TGCAGTGCCCCGACAGGGCCGAACTATGGCTACACCTTC
CDR3aa: CSAPTGPNYGYTF

d_gene: TRBD1
j_gene: TRBJ2-1
abundance: many
v_gene: TRBV10-3
CDR3nt: TGTGCCATCAGTGAAGTACAGGGGACCTTCAATGAGCAGTTCTTC
CDR3aa: CAISEVQGTFNEQFF

d_gene: .
j_gene: TRBJ1-2
abundance: .
v_gene: TRBV7-8
CDR3nt: TGTGCCAGCAGCCGGGCCGTAGGGAACTATGGCTACACCTTC
CDR3aa: CASSRAVGNYGYTF

d_gene: TRBD2
j_gene: TRBJ2-5
abundance: .
v_gene: TRBV5-1
CDR3nt: TGCGCCAGCAGCTTTGGGGACTACCACAATGAGCAGTACTTC
CDR3aa: CASSFGDYHNEQYF

d_gene: .
j_gene: TRBJ2-3
abundance: .
v_gene: TRBV4-3
CDR3nt: TGCGCCAGCAGCCAAAGTGGGGGCCAATGGGGAGATACGCAGTATTTT
CDR3aa: CASSQSGGQWGDTQYF

d_gene: .
j_gene: TRBJ2-1
abundance: few
v_gene: TRBV2
CDR3nt: TGTGCCAGCAGTGAAGGGACTCCCGGCCCCTACAATGAGCAGTTCTTC
CDR3aa: CASSEGTPGPYNEQFF

d_gene: TRBD2
j_gene: TRBJ2-5
abundance: .
v_gene: TRBV12-3/TRBV12-4
CDR3nt: TGTGCCAGCAGTCGATCTAGCGGGGGGGCCTTATTGACCCAGTACTTC
CDR3aa: CASSRSSGGALLTQYF

d_gene: TRBD1
j_gene: TRBJ1-6
abundance: .
v_gene: TRBV3-1
CDR3nt: TGTGCCAGCGCGGGACAGTATAATTCACCCCTCCACTTT
CDR3aa: CASAGQYNSPLHF

d_gene: .
j_gene: TRBJ2-1
abundance: .
v_gene: TRBV7-8
CDR3nt: TGTGCCAGCACCTCCAGGACTGGCCCGGGTGAGCAGTTCTTC
CDR3aa: CASTSRTGPGEQFF

d_gene: TRBD1
j_gene: TRBJ2-7
abundance: many
v_gene: TRBV10-3
CDR3nt: TGTGCCATCAGTACTAGGACAGGGAAATCCGAGCAGTACTTC
CDR3aa: CAISTRTGKSEQYF

d_gene: .
j_gene: TRBJ1-2
abundance: .
v_gene: TRBV6-5
CDR3nt: TGTGCCAGCAGTTACTCGAAAGGGGGGAGTGGCTACACCTTC
CDR3aa: CASSYSKGGSGYTF

d_gene: .
j_gene: TRBJ1-1
abundance: few
v_gene: TRBV3-1
CDR3nt: TGTGCCAGCAGCCACCAGATGAACACTGAAGCTTTCTTT
CDR3aa: CASSHQMNTEAFF

d_gene: .
j_gene: TRBJ1-1
abundance: .
v_gene: TRBV5-6
CDR3nt: TGTGCCAGCAGCCCAGGGGTTTGGGACGTGAACACTGAAGCTTTCTTT
CDR3aa: CASSPGVWDVNTEAFF

d_gene: .
j_gene: TRBJ1-5
abundance: .
v_gene: TRBV12-3/TRBV12-4
CDR3nt: TGTGCCAGCAGTCGCCGCTCTTCAGGGACTCAGCCCCAGCATTTT
CDR3aa: CASSRRSSGTQPQHF

d_gene: .
j_gene: TRBJ1-5
abundance: .
v_gene: TRBV10-3
CDR3nt: TGTGCCATCGGGGGGGGAGTCCAGCCCCAGCATTTT
CDR3aa: CAIGGGVQPQHF

d_gene: TRBD2
j_gene: TRBJ2-3
abundance: .
v_gene: TRBV29-1
CDR3nt: TGCAGCGAAGGTAGCGGGGGGACAGATACGCAGTATTTT
CDR3aa: CSEGSGGTDTQYF

d_gene: TRBD1
j_gene: TRBJ1-4
abundance: many
v_gene: TRBV5-5
CDR3nt: TGTGCCAGCAGCTCCGGGACAGCTAATGAAAAACTGTTTTTT
CDR3aa: CASSSGTANEKLFF

d_gene: TRBD2
j_gene: TRBJ2-4
abundance: .
v_gene: TRBV6-2/TRBV6-3
CDR3nt: TGTGCCAGCACCAAACTAGCGGGGCTTTACAATGAGCAGTACTTC
CDR3aa: CASTKLAGLYNEQYF

d_gene: .
j_gene: TRBJ2-1
abundance: .
v_gene: TRBV12-3/TRBV12-4
CDR3nt: TGTGCCAGCAGCCCCCGGGTAGGGGGCGGGAGCTCCTACAATGAGCAGTTCTTC
CDR3aa: CASSPRVGGGSSYNEQFF

d_gene: .
j_gene: TRBJ1-4
abundance: .
v_gene: TRBV20-1
CDR3nt: TGCAGTGCTATGGGAGTTGGAGGGACAACTAATGAAAAACTGTTTTTT
CDR3aa: CSAMGVGGTTNEKLFF

d_gene: TRBD1
j_gene: TRBJ1-4
abundance: .
v_gene: TRBV4-2
CDR3nt: TGTGCCAGCAGCCAAGACCGCAGGGGGATGGAAGAAAAACTGTTTTTT
CDR3aa: CASSQDRRGMEEKLFF

d_gene: .
j_gene: TRBJ2-1
abundance: few
v_gene: TRBV11-3
CDR3nt: TGTGCCAGCAGCTTACCCGGCAGGGGGGCCTACAATGAGCAGTTCTTC
CDR3aa: CASSLPGRGAYNEQFF

d_gene: TRBD1
j_gene: TRBJ1-5
abundance: few
v_gene: TRBV20-1
CDR3nt: TGCAGTGCTTCCGGACAGGTTGGACAGCCCCAGCATTTT
CDR3aa: CSASGQVGQPQHF

d_gene: .
j_gene: TRBJ1-1
abundance: .
v_gene: TRBV6-6
CDR3nt: TGTGCCAGCAGTTACCTCGGGGGGAACACTGAAGCTTTCTTT
CDR3aa: CASSYLGGNTEAFF

d_gene: TRBD1
j_gene: TRBJ2-3
abundance: .
v_gene: TRBV28
CDR3nt: TGTGCCAGCACCTTAGGACAGGGGGACACAGATACGCAGTATTTT
CDR3aa: CASTLGQGDTDTQYF

d_gene: .
j_gene: TRBJ1-4
abundance: .
v_gene: TRBV29-1
CDR3nt: TGCAGCGTTTCATTCAGTAATGAAAGACTGTTTTTT
CDR3aa: CSVSFSNERLFF

d_gene: .
j_gene: TRBJ2-7
abundance: many
v_gene: TRBV11-1
CDR3nt: TGTGCCAGCAGGGTAGGGGGGAACTACGAGCAGTACTTC
CDR3aa: CASRVGGNYEQYF

d_gene: .
j_gene: TRBJ2-1
abundance: .
v_gene: TRBV6-2/TRBV6-3
CDR3nt: TGTGCCAGCAGTTACATCTACGAGCAGTTCTTC
CDR3aa: CASSYIYEQFF

d_gene: .
j_gene: TRBJ1-1
abundance: .
v_gene: TRBV6-5
CDR3nt: TGTGCCAGCAGAAAGGGACACATGAACACTGAAGCTTTCTTT
CDR3aa: CASRKGHMNTEAFF

d_gene: TRBD1
j_gene: TRBJ1-5
abundance: .
v_gene: TRBV9
CDR3nt: TGTGCCAGCAGCCAGACAGGGATTAATCAGCCCCAGCATTTT
CDR3aa: CASSQTGINQPQHF

d_gene: .
j_gene: TRBJ1-2
abundance: few
v_gene: TRBV5-1
CDR3nt: TGCGCCAGCAGCTTGGGGGCAGCCTCCTATGGCTACACCTTC
CDR3aa: CASSLGAASYGYTF

d_gene: .
j_gene: TRBJ1-4
abundance: .
v_gene: TRBV12-3/TRBV12-4
CDR3nt: TGTGCCAGCAGGAACCGGGGGGCCGGGACAACTAATGAAAAACTGTTTTTT
CDR3aa: CASRNRGAGTTNEKLFF

d_gene: .
j_gene: TRBJ2-3
abundance: few
v_gene: TRBV27
CDR3nt: TGTGCCAGCAGTTTATTTCAGGAAACTAGCACAGATACGCAGTATTTT
CDR3aa: CASSLFQETSTDTQYF

d_gene: .
j_gene: TRBJ2-7
abundance: .
v_gene: TRBV12-1
CDR3nt: TGTGCCAGCAGCAGGGACCCCTCTGGGCCTTCCGAGCAGTACTTC
CDR3aa: CASSRDPSGPSEQYF

d_gene: .
j_gene: TRBJ1-1
abundance: few
v_gene: TRBV3-1
CDR3nt: TGTGCCAGCAGCCAAAGGGGCAGATCCTACACTGAAGCTTTCTTT
CDR3aa: CASSQRGRSYTEAFF

d_gene: .
j_gene: TRBJ2-7
abundance: many
v_gene: TRBV12-3/TRBV12-4
CDR3nt: TGTGCCAGCAGAACTGGGGAAATTTACGAGCAGTACTTC
CDR3aa: CASRTGEIYEQYF

d_gene: TRBD1
j_gene: TRBJ1-2
abundance: .
v_gene: TRBV14
CDR3nt: TGTGCCAGCAGCCGCCTGGCAGGGGGCGGCTATGGCTACACCTTC
CDR3aa: CASSRLAGGGYGYTF

d_gene: TRBD2
j_gene: TRBJ2-3
abundance: few
v_gene: TRBV2
CDR3nt: TGTGCCAGCAGCTGGGGACTAGCGGGGGATTTTGATACGCAGTATTTT
CDR3aa: CASSWGLAGDFDTQYF

d_gene: TRBD2
j_gene: TRBJ2-2
abundance: few
v_gene: TRBV12-3/TRBV12-4
CDR3nt: TGTGCCAGCAGCACTAGCGCCGGGGAGCTGTTTTTT
CDR3aa: CASSTSAGELFF

d_gene: TRBD1
j_gene: TRBJ2-7
abundance: .
v_gene: TRBV20-1
CDR3nt: TGCAGTGCTGCAGGGGGTGTCGATCCTACCTACAATGAGCAGTACTTC
CDR3aa: CSAAGGVDPTYNEQYF

d_gene: .
j_gene: TRBJ2-3
abundance: few
v_gene: TRBV24-1
CDR3nt: TGTGCCACCGGGGACCCCAGCACAGATACGCAGTATTTT
CDR3aa: CATGDPSTDTQYF

d_gene: .
j_gene: TRBJ2-5
abundance: .
v_gene: TRBV5-6
CDR3nt: TGTGCCGGCAGCTGGTCCATTGTGGAGACCCAGTACTTC
CDR3aa: CAGSWSIVETQYF

d_gene: .
j_gene: TRBJ2-4
abundance: few
v_gene: TRBV5-4
CDR3nt: TGTGCCAGCAGCTTGGAGCAAAACATTCAGTACTTC
CDR3aa: CASSLEQNIQYF

d_gene: TRBD1
j_gene: TRBJ2-5
abundance: .
v_gene: TRBV4-1
CDR3nt: TGCGCCAGCAGCCAAGAGATTACGTACAGGGGAGAGACCCAGTACTTC
CDR3aa: CASSQEITYRGETQYF